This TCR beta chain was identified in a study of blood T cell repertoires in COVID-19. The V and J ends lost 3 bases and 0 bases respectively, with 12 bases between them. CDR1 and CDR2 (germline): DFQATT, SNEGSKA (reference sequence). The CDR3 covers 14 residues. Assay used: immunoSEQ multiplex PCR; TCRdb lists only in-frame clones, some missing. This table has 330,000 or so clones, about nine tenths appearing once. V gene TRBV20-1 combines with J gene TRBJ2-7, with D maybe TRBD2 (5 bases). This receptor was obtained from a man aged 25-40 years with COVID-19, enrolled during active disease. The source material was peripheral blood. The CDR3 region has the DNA TGCAGTGCTAGTGGAGGTCCAAGCTCCTACGAGCAGTACTTC. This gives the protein CSASGGPSSYEQYF.